The present T cell receptor beta chain was sequenced within a study of shared clonotypes between healthy human individuals (dated by TCRdb to the early 2020s). Study-wide context: The cohort included three men and a couple of women between 18 and 49 years of age. For each donor, three plates each were used for CD4 naive and CD4 memory, two plates were used for CD8 naive, and one plate was used for CD8 memory. Blood TCR repertoires of roughly five healthy adults were deeply sequenced to estimate repertoire size and the extent of clonotype sharing between individuals. Different laboratories and diverse techniques were used to prepare libraries and sequence TCR repertoires, to increase sequencing depth and limit assay-specific biases. Leukapheresis yielded between about 0.9 and 10 billion PBMCs per donor. The research as a whole found: Compared with non-shared clonotypes, the clonotypes found in all four sorted-subset donors had higher generation probabilities. Naive subsets generally had larger estimated clonotype richness than memory subsets. Pairwise subsampling indicated that sequencing depth was expected to affect the degree of clonotype sharing among donors. Across a handful of donors, approximately 4.9% of naive CD4, 3% to 3.5% of naive CD8, around 2.1% of memory CD4, and approximately 0.4% of memory CD8 clonotypes were shared. Rarefaction of sorted-subset datasets indicated incomplete sequencing despite the large sequencing depth. Sampling was limited to blood, and TCR repertoires in tissue likely differ from TCR repertoires in blood. Because the study included a small number of donors, the genetic and exposure-history diversity represented was limited.

As for this clone: The antigen this receptor binds is unknown. The germline gene is not matched at one end of the junction; a read error may be the cause.

In the germline V gene (reference sequence), CDR1 corresponds to SSHAT and CDR2 to FNYEAQ. The CDR3 runs 17 residues from the cysteine to the phenylalanine. Kept here is only the CDR3 DNA, which spans 51 bases and is read in frame from base 1. The donors were healthy, HIV-negative adults who had no recently reported acute infections or vaccinations. All donors were Caucasian adults living in Nashville, Tennessee, USA. CD4+ T cells were enriched by magnetic negative selection, after which naive cells were positively selected on CD45RA and the negative fraction was taken as the memory subset. Blood was collected by leukapheresis, and PBMCs were isolated by Ficoll-Histopaque density gradient centrifugation and then cryopreserved in liquid nitrogen vapor phase. Purity and quantity of every magnetically sorted T cell population were checked by analytical flow cytometry. From each sorted fraction, genomic DNA was isolated and quantified by UV absorbance on a Nanodrop 2000c.

Using the deep immunoSEQ assay, TCR CDR3 regions were amplified from genomic DNA by multiplex PCR. Extracted genomic DNA from each cell subset was spread evenly across all wells of several immunoSEQ 96-well plates, with each plate serving as a replicate. Each replicate PCR for sorted subsets received around 0.2 ug genomic DNA, equal to roughly 30,000 T cell genomes. Purified libraries were measured with a Qubit 3.0 fluorometer, size-checked on a Bioanalyzer 2100, and measured again with the KAPA Library Quantification kit. A separate single-read 150-cycle Illumina NextSeq 550 flow cell was used to sequence each immunoSEQ 96-well plate. As for the authors' bioinformatics: The immunoSEQ output contained only junctional sequences without quality scores, so filtering could not match that applied to full-length reads. To assign V/J genes and CDR3, sequences were annotated against IMGT germline references using PyIR, a Python wrapper for IgBLAST v1.9. Reads were filtered out if the reads had weak V/J assignments (E-value above 1e-6), no CDR3, stop codons, out-of-frame junctions, or ambiguous translated residues. V3J clonotypes were defined as sequences sharing an identical inferred V gene, J gene, and CDR3 amino acid sequence. To compute the percentage overlap between repertoires, the number of shared unique clonotypes was divided by the size of the smaller repertoire. RTK rarefaction, the Chao1 estimator, and Recon v2.1 estimates of unobserved clonotypes were used to assess repertoire richness. For all TCRbeta clonotypes obtained by the gDNA method from four donors, generation probabilities were computed with OLGA. In TCRdb, the immuneACCESS table is reduced to in-frame sequences with V and J assigned. These tables do not hold every clone; where another copy was compared, an unresolved V gene accounts for under half, and the others remain unexplained. D and trimming come from the DNA, and the V and J calls and clone size come from that table. This sample is represented by over a million clones; about 96% of them were singletons. The ten largest clonotypes hold roughly 1.2% of the sample.

This sequence originates from a man younger than 40 in good health. The material sequenced was naive CD4+ T cells sorted from blood. The intended sense of this specimen's cell subset or site label: CD45RA+ positively selected. This chain is built from TRBV7-7 and TRBJ2-1; 9 middle bases align to TRBD2. The nucleotide sequence is TGTGCTAGCAGCTTAGGGACTAGCAGAAGCTCCTACAATGAGCAGTTCTTC. It is translated as CASSLGTSRSSYNEQFF.